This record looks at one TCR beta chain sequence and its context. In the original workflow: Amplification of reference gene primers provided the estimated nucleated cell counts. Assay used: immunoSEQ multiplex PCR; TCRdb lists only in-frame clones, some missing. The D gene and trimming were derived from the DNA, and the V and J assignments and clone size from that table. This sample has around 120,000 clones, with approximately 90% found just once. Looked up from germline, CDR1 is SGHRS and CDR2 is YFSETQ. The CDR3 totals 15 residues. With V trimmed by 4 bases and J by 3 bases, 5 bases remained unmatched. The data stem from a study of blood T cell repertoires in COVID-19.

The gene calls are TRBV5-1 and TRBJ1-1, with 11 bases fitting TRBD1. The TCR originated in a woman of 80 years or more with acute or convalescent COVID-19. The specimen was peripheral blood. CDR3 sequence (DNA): TGCGCCAGCAGCACGGGGGACAGGGGGGACACTGAAGCTTTCTTT. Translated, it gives CASSTGDRGDTEAFF.